The next 4 T cell receptor beta chains were all read from a single sample in a study of graft-versus-host responses after intestinal transplantation. Sequencing used immunoSEQ multiplex PCR; TCRdb keeps in-frame clones, though not all of them. The sample has about 54,000 clones, 91% seen once. Here the sequenced sample was PBMCs, taken 650 to 680 days after intestinal transplant. The receptor source for this set is a human patient who received an intestinal transplant, so some T cells may come from the graft donor.

The chain uses TRBV18 and TRBJ1-1, with D possibly TRBD1 on 6 matching bases. With 2 bases removed from V and 2 bases from J, the gap between germline ends came to 15 bases. The CDR3 has 16 amino acids. The germline V gene has CDR1 KGHSH and CDR2 LQKENI. The CDR3 loop reads CASSPTTGTDNTEAFF. CDR3 DNA: TGTGCCAGCTCACCAACGACAGGCACCGATAACACTGAAGCTTTCTTT.

The chain uses TRBV6-6 and TRBJ1-1; a weak D match, TRBD1 (5 bases). CDR1 and CDR2 from the germline V gene are MNHNY and SVGAGI (reference sequence). The CDR3 consists of 16 residues. V shed 2 bases and J shed 0 bases, with 13 bases lying between them. In DNA, the CDR3 is TGTGCCAGCAGTTACGGGGGAACAGGAATGAACACTGAAGCTTTCTTT. Translation: CASSYGGTGMNTEAFF.

The chain uses TRBV5-1 and TRBJ2-7; a possible D gene is TRBD1 (5 bases). The germline gives CDR1 SGHRS, CDR2 YFSETQ. Trimming removed 1 base at V and 3 bases at J, with 20 bases between. This CDR3 is built from 17 residues. In DNA, the CDR3 is TGCGCCAGCAGCTTGTCATCGAATTCAGGGTCGGGCTACGAGCAGTACTTC. It translates to CASSLSSNSGSGYEQYF.

With respect to this clone: Other DNA sequences from this sample encode an identical CDR3 as well. The genes are TRBV5-1 and TRBJ1-2; D call uncertain. The CDR3 extends over 14 amino acids. Looked up from germline, CDR1 is SGHRS and CDR2 is YFSETQ. V was pared by 0 bases and J by 2 bases, with 8 bases between. CDR3 bases: TGCGCCAGCAGCTTGGAGGAGGGAAACTATGGCTACACCTTC. Translating it yields CASSLEEGNYGYTF.